This section outlines one T cell receptor beta chain sequence together with its context. The data belong to a study of blood T cell repertoires in COVID-19. V was pared by 7 bases and J by 2 bases, with 18 bases between. This CDR3 contains 14 residues. The germline CDR1 and CDR2 sequences are SQVTM and ANQGSEA. In the original workflow: The assay estimated nucleated cells by amplifying reference gene primers. Assay: immunoSEQ multiplex PCR; the TCRdb copy retains only in-frame clones and omits some. That table gives V, J and clone size, and the DNA gave D and trimming. The sample comprises fewer than 200,000 clones, more than 80% of which are singletons, and around 7.8% rests with the top ten.

Sequenced: peripheral blood. The genes are TRBV29-1 and TRBJ2-7; perhaps TRBD1 as D (6 bases). This receptor was obtained from a woman in her sixties with acute or convalescent COVID-19. The CDR3 nucleotides read TGCAGCGCCGCAACTGGAACAGGGCCCTACGAGCAGTACTTC. It encodes CSAATGTGPYEQYF.